Detailed here is one T cell receptor beta chain. The antigen is not known. All donors participated as healthy donors of bone marrow. This sample was included in a study of cytomegalovirus exposure and HLA in healthy donors. Points from the study as a whole: Immune exposure information available was restricted to CMV serostatus. Many donors shared some public TCRs, even though most TCR sequences were rare. One later analysis reportedly identified an Asian-associated ancestry cluster that showed fewer N-insertions than the roughly 700-donor mean.

The PCR had 60 Vbeta and 13 Jbeta primers. Profiled with immunoSEQ multiplex PCR; TCRdb holds only in-frame clones, not every one. In the table there are approximately 130,000 clones, about 81% of which are singletons. This clonotype was obtained from a woman aged 40-49 years in good health and CMV-seropositive. The sample consisted of PBMCs.

CDR3 amino acids: CASSYPTAGNTEAFF. The CDR3 coding sequence is TGTGCCAGCAGTTATCCCACGGCGGGGAACACTGAAGCTTTCTTT. The chain combines TRBV6-5 with TRBJ1-1; D remains unclear. V lost 3 bases and J lost 1, with 12 bases in between. The CDR3 covers 15 residues. The V gene's germline CDR1 is MNHEY and CDR2 SVGAGI.